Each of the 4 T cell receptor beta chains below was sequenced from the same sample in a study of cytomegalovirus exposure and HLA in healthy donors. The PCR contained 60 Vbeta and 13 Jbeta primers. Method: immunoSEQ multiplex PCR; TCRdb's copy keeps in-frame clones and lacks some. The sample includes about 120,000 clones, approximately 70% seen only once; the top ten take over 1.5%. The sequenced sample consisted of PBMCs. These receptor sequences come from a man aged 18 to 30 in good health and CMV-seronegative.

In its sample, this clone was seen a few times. This CDR3 is CASSSQAGGGNIQYF. The CDR3 nucleotides are TGTGCCAGCAGTTCTCAAGCGGGAGGCGGAAACATTCAGTACTTC. The gene calls are TRBV11-2 and TRBJ2-4, with 9 bases identical to TRBD2. The germline V gene has CDR1 SGHAT and CDR2 FQNNGV. Germline trimming cut 6 bases from V and 6 bases from J; bases unmatched to any gene: 9. The CDR3 runs 15 residues.

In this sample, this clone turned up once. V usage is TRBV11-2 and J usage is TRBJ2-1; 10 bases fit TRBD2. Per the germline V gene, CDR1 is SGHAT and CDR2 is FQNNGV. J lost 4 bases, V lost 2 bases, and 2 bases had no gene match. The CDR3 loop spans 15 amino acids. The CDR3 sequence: CASSLTSGTYNEQFF. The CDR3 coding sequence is TGTGCCAGCAGCTTAACTAGCGGGACATACAATGAGCAGTTCTTC.

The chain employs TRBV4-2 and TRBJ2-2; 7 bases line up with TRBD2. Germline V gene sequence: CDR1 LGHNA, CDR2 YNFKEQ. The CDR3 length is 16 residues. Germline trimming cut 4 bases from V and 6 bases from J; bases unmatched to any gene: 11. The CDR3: CASSPLGGRAPGELFF. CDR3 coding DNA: TGTGCCAGCAGCCCCTTGGGAGGGAGGGCCCCCGGGGAGCTGTTTTTT.

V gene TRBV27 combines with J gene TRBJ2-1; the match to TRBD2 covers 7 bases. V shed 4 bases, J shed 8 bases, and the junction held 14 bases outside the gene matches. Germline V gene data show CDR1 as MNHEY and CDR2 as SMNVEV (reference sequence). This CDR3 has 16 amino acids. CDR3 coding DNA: TGTGCCAGCAGTTCTACGAGGGACTATACGGGCCATGAGCAGTTCTTC. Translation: CASSSTRDYTGHEQFF.